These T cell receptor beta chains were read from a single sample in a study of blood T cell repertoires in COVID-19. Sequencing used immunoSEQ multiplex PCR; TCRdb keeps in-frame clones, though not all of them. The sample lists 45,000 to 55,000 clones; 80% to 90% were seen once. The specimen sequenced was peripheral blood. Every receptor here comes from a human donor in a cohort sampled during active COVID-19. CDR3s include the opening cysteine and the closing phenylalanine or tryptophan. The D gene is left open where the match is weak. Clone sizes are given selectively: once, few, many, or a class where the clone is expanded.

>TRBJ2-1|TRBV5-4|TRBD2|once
CASSLKKGLAGVNNEQFF
TGTGCCAGCAGCCTCAAAAAGGGGCTAGCGGGAGTTAACAATGAGCAGTTCTTC
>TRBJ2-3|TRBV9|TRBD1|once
CASSETGGRDTQYF
TGTGCCAGCAGCGAGACAGGGGGCCGAGATACGCAGTATTTT
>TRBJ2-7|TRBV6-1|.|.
CASSEAATGGYEQYF
TGTGCCAGCAGTGAAGCCGCGACCGGGGGCTACGAGCAGTACTTC
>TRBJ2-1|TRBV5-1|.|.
CASSTPGDEQFF
TGCGCCAGCAGCACGCCAGGGGATGAGCAGTTCTTC
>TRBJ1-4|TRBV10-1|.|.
CASSFPRKRSAGEKLFF
TGCGCCAGCAGCTTCCCGAGAAAACGATCGGCGGGAGAAAAACTGTTTTTT
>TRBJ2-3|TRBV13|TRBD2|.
CASSLVTGGPTDTQYF
TGTGCCAGCAGCTTAGTGACGGGGGGGCCCACAGATACGCAGTATTTT
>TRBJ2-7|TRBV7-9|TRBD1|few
CASSLSQGRDEQYF
TGTGCCAGCAGCTTATCACAGGGGCGTGACGAGCAGTACTTC
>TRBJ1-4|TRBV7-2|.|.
CASSRDPGLNEKLFF
TGTGCCAGCAGCCGCGATCCGGGTCTTAATGAAAAACTGTTTTTT
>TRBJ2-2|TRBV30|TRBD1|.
CAWADAKGQITGELFF
TGTGCCTGGGCCGATGCAAAGGGACAGATCACCGGGGAGCTGTTTTTT
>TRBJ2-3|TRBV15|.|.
CATSRVVWRGDGNSTDTQYF
TGTGCCACCAGCAGAGTAGTTTGGAGGGGTGACGGGAATAGCACAGATACGCAGTATTTT
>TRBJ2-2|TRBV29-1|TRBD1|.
CSVTARGTGVDGELFF
TGCAGCGTCACGGCGCGGGGGACAGGGGTCGACGGGGAGCTGTTTTTT